This TCR beta chain originates from a study of cytomegalovirus exposure and HLA in healthy donors. General observations from the study: According to a later analysis, most TCR beta chains associated with CMV appeared HLA-restricted. What was likely a sequencing artifact was a cluster of highly shared sequence variants. In an earlier analysis, about 87% or about 30%: the productive usage of most TCR beta V segments. Per a later analysis, HLA-associated TCR beta chains showed more clonal expansion than other, equally common TCR beta chains.

As for this clone: Its antigen is not known.

This PCR relied on a set of 60 Vbeta primers and 13 Jbeta primers. Using immunoSEQ multiplex PCR, the repertoire was profiled, and TCRdb retains in-frame clones only, with some absent. The table has more than 50,000 clones, 72% seen once. The CDR3 length is 15 residues. V was shortened by 2 bases and J by 3 bases, with 12 bases between the two germline ends. Germline CDR1 and CDR2: SGHTA and FQGTGA. The specimen sequenced was PBMCs. The TCR was taken from a woman between 45 and 60 years old in good health and CMV-seropositive. V gene TRBV7-3 combines with J gene TRBJ2-3, with D possibly matching TRBD2 (6 bases). The CDR3 nucleotides read TGTGCCAGCAGCTTATCGGGAGTGTCGACAGATACGCAGTATTTT. It translates to CASSLSGVSTDTQYF.